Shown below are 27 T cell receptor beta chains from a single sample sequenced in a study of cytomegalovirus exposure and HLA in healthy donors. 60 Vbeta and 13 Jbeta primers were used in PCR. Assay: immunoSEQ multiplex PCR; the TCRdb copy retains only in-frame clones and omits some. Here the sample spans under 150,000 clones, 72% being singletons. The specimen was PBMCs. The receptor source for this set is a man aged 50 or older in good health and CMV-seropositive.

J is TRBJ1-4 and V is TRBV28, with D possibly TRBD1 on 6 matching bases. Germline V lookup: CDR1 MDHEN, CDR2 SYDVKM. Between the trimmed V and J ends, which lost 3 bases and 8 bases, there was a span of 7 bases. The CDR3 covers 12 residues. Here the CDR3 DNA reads TGTGCCAGCAGTTTTGGGGGCGAAAAACTGTTTTTT. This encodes CASSFGGEKLFF.

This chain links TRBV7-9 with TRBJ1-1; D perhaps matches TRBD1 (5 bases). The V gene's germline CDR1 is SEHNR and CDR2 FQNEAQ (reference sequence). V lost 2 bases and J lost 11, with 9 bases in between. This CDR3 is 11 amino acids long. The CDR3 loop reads CASSLTGSAFF. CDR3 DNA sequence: TGTGCCAGCAGCTTAACAGGATCGGCTTTCTTT.

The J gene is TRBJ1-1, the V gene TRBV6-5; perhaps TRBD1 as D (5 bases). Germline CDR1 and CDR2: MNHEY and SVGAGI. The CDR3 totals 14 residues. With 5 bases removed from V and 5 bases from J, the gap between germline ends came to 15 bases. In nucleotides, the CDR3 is TGTGCCAGCAGTGGACGTACTCCAGGGACTGAAGCTTTCTTT. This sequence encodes CASSGRTPGTEAFF.

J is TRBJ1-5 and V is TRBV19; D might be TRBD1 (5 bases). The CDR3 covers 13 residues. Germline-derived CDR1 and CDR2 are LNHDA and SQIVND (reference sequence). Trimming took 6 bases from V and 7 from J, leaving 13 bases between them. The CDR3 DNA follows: TGTGCCAGTAGGGGGCAGGGCCGGCAGCCCCAGCATTTT. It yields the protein CASRGQGRQPQHF. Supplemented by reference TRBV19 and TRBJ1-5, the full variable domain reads DGGITQSPKYLFRKEGQNVTLSCEQNLNHDAMYWYRQDPGQGLRLIYYSQIVNDFQKGDIAEGYSVSREKKESFPLTVTSAQKNPTAFYLCASRGQGRQPQHFGDGTRLSIL.

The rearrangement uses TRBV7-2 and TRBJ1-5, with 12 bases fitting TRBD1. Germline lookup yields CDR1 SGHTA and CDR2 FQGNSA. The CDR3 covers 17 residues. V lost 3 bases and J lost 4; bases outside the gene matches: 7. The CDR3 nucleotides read TGTGCCAGCAGCTTCACCGGGACAGGGGGCGGTAATCAGCCCCAGCATTTT. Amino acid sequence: CASSFTGTGGGNQPQHF.

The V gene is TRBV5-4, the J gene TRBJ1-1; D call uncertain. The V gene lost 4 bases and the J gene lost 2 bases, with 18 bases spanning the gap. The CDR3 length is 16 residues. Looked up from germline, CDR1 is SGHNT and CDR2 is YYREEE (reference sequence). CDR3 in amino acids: CASSPPGQAGNTEAFF. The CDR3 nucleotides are TGTGCCAGCAGCCCCCCCGGCCAGGCGGGTAACACTGAAGCTTTCTTT.

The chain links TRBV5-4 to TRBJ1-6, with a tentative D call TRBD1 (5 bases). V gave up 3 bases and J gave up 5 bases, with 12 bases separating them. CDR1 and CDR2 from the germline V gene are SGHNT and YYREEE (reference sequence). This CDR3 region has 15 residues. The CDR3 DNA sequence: TGTGCCAGCAGCTCCCAGGGCTCGAATAATTCACCCCTCCACTTT. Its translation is CASSSQGSNNSPLHF.

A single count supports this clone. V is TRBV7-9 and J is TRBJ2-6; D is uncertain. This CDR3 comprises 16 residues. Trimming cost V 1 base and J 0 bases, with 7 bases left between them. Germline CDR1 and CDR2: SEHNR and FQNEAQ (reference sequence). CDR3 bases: TGTGCCAGCAGCTTAGGTCGCGGCTCTGGGGCCAACGTCCTGACTTTC. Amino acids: CASSLGRGSGANVLTF.

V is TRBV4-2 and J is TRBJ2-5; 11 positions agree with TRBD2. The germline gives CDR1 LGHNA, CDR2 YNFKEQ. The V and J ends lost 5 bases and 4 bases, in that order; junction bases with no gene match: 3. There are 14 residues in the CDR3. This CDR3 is CASSIGLAGETQYF. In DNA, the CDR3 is TGTGCCAGCAGCATCGGACTAGCGGGAGAGACCCAGTACTTC.

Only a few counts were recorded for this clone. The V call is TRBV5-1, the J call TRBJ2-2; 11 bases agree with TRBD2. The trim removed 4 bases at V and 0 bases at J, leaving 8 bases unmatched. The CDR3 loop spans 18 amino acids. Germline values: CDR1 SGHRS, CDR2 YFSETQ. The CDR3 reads CASSRGTSGGTNTGELFF. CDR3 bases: TGCGCCAGCAGCCGCGGTACTAGCGGGGGAACGAACACCGGGGAGCTGTTTTTT.

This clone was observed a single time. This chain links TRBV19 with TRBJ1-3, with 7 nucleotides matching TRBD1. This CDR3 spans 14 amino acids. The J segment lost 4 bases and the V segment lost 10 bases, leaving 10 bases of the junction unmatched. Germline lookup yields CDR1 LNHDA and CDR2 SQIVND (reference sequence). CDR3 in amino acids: CATQDRWGGNTIYF. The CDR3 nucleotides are TGTGCCACCCAGGACAGGTGGGGAGGAAACACCATATATTTT. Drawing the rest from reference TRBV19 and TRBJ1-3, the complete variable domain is DGGITQSPKYLFRKEGQNVTLSCEQNLNHDAMYWYRQDPGQGLRLIYYSQIVNDFQKGDIAEGYSVSREKKESFPLTVTSAQKNPTAFYLCATQDRWGGNTIYFGEGSWLTVV.

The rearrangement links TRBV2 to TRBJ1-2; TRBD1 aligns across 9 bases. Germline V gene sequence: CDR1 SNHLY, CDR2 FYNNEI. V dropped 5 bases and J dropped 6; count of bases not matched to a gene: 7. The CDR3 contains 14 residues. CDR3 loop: CASSPRDRENGYTF. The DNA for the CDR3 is TGTGCCAGCAGTCCAAGGGACAGGGAAAATGGCTACACCTTC. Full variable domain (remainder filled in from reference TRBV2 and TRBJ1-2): EPEVTQTPSHQVTQMGQEVILRCVPISNHLYFYWYRQILGQKVEFLVSFYNNEISEKSEIFDDQFSVERPDGSNFTLKIRSTKLEDSAMYFCASSPRDRENGYTFGSGTRLTVV.

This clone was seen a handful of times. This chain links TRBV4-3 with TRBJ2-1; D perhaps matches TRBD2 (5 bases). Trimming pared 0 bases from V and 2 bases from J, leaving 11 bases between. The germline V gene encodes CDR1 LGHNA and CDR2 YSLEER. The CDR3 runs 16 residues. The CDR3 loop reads CASSQDRKLAYNEQFF. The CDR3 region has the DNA TGCGCCAGCAGCCAAGACAGAAAACTAGCCTACAATGAGCAGTTCTTC.

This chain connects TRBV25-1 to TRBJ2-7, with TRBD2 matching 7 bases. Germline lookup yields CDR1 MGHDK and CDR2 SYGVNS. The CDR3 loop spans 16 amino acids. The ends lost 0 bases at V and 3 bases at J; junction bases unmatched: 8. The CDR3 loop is CASSEYGGSNLYEQYF. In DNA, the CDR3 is TGTGCCAGCAGTGAATACGGGGGGTCTAATCTCTACGAGCAGTACTTC.

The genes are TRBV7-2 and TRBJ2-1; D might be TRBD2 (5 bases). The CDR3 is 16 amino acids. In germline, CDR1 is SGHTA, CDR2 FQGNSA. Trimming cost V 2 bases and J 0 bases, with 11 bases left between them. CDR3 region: CASSLMRVGSYNEQFF. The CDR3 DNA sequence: TGTGCCAGCAGCTTAATGCGGGTGGGCTCCTACAATGAGCAGTTCTTC.

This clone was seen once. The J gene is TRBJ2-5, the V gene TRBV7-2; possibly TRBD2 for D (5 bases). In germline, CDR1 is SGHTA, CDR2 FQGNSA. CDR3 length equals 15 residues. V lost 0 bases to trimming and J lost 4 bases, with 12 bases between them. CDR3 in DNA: TGTGCCAGCAGCTTAGCGCCGGGGATGGGAGAGACCCAGTACTTC. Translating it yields CASSLAPGMGETQYF.

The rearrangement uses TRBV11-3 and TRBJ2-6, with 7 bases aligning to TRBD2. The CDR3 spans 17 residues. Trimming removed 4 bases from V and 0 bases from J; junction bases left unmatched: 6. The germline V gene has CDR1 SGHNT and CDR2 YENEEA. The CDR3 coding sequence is TGTGCCAGCAGCTGGGGGGGAGGTCTCTCTGGGGCCAACGTCCTGACTTTC. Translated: CASSWGGGLSGANVLTF.

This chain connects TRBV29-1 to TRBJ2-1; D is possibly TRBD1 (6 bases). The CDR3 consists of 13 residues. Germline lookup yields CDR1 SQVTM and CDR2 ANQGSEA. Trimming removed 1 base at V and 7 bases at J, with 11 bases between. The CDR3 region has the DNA TGCAGCGTTGAAGCGAATAGGGGGAATGAGCAGTTCTTC. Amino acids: CSVEANRGNEQFF.

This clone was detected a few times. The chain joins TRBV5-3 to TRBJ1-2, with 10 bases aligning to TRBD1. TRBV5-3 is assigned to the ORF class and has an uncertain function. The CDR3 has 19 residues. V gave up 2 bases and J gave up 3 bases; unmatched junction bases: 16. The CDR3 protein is CARSFPSRDRGVQDYGYTF. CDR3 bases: TGTGCCAGAAGCTTTCCTTCCCGGGACAGGGGTGTCCAAGACTATGGCTACACCTTC.

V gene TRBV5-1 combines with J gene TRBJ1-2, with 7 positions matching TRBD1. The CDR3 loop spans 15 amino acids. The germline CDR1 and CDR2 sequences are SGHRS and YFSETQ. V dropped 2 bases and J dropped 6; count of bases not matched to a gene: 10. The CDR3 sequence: CASSFSAGGKDGYTF. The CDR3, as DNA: TGCGCCAGCAGCTTCTCGGCAGGGGGAAAGGATGGCTACACCTTC.

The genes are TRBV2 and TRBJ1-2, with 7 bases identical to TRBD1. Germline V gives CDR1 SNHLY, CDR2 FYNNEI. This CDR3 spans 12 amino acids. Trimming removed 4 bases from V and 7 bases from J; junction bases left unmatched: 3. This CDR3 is CASSADRAGYTF. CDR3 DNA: TGTGCCAGCAGTGCAGACAGGGCTGGCTACACCTTC.

CDR3 sequence reads: CASSQPGQGSEKLFF. In DNA form, the CDR3 reads TGTGCCAGTAGTCAGCCGGGACAGGGAAGTGAAAAACTGTTTTTT. The chain has TRBV19 and TRBJ1-4; 9 positions match TRBD1. V was pared by 5 bases and J by 7 bases, with 8 bases of the junction left unmatched. Germline V gene lookup returns CDR1 LNHDA and CDR2 SQIVND (reference sequence). The CDR3 runs 15 residues.

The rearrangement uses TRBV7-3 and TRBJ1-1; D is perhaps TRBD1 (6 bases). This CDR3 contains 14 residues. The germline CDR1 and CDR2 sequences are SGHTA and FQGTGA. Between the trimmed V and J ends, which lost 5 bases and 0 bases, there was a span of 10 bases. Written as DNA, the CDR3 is TGTGCCAGCAGCCCGGACAGAATGAACACTGAAGCTTTCTTT. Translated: CASSPDRMNTEAFF.

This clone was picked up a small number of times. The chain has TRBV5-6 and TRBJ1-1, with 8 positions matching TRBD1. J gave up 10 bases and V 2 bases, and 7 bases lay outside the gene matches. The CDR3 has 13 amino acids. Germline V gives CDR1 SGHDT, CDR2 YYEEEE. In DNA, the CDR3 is TGTGCCAGCAGCTTTGGACAGGGCGAGGGAGCTTTCTTT. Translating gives CASSFGQGEGAFF.

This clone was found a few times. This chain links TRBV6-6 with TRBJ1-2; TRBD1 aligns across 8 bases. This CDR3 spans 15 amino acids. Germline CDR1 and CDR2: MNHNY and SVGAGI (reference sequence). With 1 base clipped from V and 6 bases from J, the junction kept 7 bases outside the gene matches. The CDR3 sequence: CASSYYRDRGDGYTF. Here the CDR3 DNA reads TGTGCCAGCAGTTACTACCGTGACAGGGGAGATGGCTACACCTTC.

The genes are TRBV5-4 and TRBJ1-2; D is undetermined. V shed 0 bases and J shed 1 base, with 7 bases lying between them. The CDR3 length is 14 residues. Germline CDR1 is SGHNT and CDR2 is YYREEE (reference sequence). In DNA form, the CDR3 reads TGTGCCAGCAGCTTGGCAGGAATTAACTATGGCTACACCTTC. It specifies CASSLAGINYGYTF.

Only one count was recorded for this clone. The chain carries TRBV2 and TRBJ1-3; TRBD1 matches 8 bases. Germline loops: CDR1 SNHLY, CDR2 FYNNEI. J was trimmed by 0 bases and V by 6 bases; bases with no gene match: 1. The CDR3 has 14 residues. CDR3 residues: CASRGTGSGNTIYF. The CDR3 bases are TGTGCCAGCAGAGGGACAGGCTCTGGAAACACCATATATTTT.